These T cell receptor beta chains were read from a single sample in a study of cytomegalovirus exposure and HLA in healthy donors. Assay: immunoSEQ multiplex PCR; the TCRdb copy retains only in-frame clones and omits some. The sample consists of about 150,000 clones, around 70% of them appearing once. The sequenced sample consisted of PBMCs. These receptors came from a young man in good health and CMV-seronegative. Each CDR3 is given with its conserved first and last residue. The D gene is left open where the match is weak. For some rows the clone size is stated as once, few or many, or as a class when expanded; others skip it.

J gene | clone size | D gene | V gene | CDR3 protein | CDR3 DNA
TRBJ1-6 | - | - | TRBV14 | CASSQDLGRSPLHF | TGTGCCAGCAGCCAAGATCTGGGGAGGTCACCCCTCCACTTT
TRBJ2-4 | - | TRBD2 | TRBV7-8 | CASSFRTSGGTKNIQYF | TGTGCCAGCAGCTTTCGGACTAGCGGGGGAACCAAAAACATTCAGTACTTC
TRBJ2-3 | - | TRBD2 | TRBV29-1 | CSVGLAGGRSDTQYF | TGCAGCGTTGGACTAGCGGGGGGAAGGTCAGATACGCAGTATTTT
TRBJ2-5 | - | - | TRBV29-1 | CSVEEPLEGHRPGPQETQYF | TGCAGCGTTGAAGAGCCCCTGGAGGGGCACCGCCCGGGGCCCCAAGAGACCCAGTACTTC
TRBJ2-1 | - | TRBD2 | TRBV9 | CASSPQRGPRDEQFF | TGTGCCAGCAGCCCTCAGCGGGGGCCTAGGGATGAGCAGTTCTTC
TRBJ2-7 | - | - | TRBV28 | CASSTRRFGGKTYEQYF | TGTGCCAGCAGTACACGGAGGTTCGGGGGAAAAACCTACGAGCAGTACTTC
TRBJ2-3 | - | TRBD2 | TRBV5-1 | CASSHAGTSGDFTDTQYF | TGCGCCAGCAGCCACGCCGGGACTAGCGGGGACTTCACAGATACGCAGTATTTT
TRBJ1-5 | - | TRBD1 | TRBV2 | CASRGTGGSNQPQHF | TGTGCCAGCAGGGGGACAGGGGGGAGCAATCAGCCCCAGCATTTT
TRBJ2-2 | many | TRBD2 | TRBV6-4 | CASSDEPGGTGELFF | TGTGCCAGCAGTGACGAACCGGGGGGCACCGGGGAGCTGTTTTTT
TRBJ1-2 | few | - | TRBV10-2 | CASGEYGYPF | TGCGCCAGTGGAGAGTATGGCTACCCCTTC
TRBJ2-3 | few | TRBD1 | TRBV5-5 | CASSLGQAGDTQYF | TGTGCCAGCAGCCTCGGACAGGCTGGAGATACGCAGTATTTT
TRBJ2-7 | - | TRBD1 | TRBV2 | CASSERDSYEQYF | TGTGCCAGCAGTGAAAGGGACAGCTACGAGCAGTACTTC
TRBJ1-1 | once | - | TRBV6-4 | CASRLGRNTEAFF | TGTGCCAGCAGACTAGGACGGAACACTGAAGCTTTCTTT
TRBJ2-3 | - | TRBD2 | TRBV9 | CASSTTSGGADTQYF | TGTGCCAGCAGCACAACTAGCGGGGGGGCGGATACGCAGTATTTT
TRBJ2-1 | - | - | TRBV27 | CASSLLARRAYNEQFF | TGTGCCAGCAGTTTACTAGCAAGGAGGGCCTACAATGAGCAGTTCTTC
TRBJ2-3 | - | - | TRBV27 | CASSFVDTQYF | TGTGCCAGCAGTTTCGTAGATACGCAGTATTTT
TRBJ1-5 | - | - | TRBV5-4 | CASSLLQGKIDQPQHF | TGTGCCAGCAGCTTGTTGCAGGGGAAGATTGACCAGCCCCAGCATTTT
TRBJ1-4 | - | - | TRBV7-9 | CASSYQEAANEKLFF | TGTGCCAGCAGTTATCAGGAGGCGGCTAATGAAAAACTGTTTTTT
TRBJ1-4 | few | - | TRBV2 | CASRQGLNEKLFF | TGTGCCAGCAGACAGGGCCTTAATGAAAAACTGTTTTTT
TRBJ2-5 | - | - | TRBV7-2 | CASSFDGGTETQYF | TGTGCCAGCAGCTTTGACGGAGGCACAGAGACCCAGTACTTC
TRBJ1-3 | - | - | TRBV18 | CASSPTGEGNTIYF | TGTGCCAGCTCACCAACGGGGGAAGGAAACACCATATATTTT
TRBJ1-2 | - | TRBD1 | TRBV27 | CASSAPGQGRFGDGYTF | TGTGCCAGCAGCGCCCCGGGACAGGGGAGGTTCGGCGATGGCTACACCTTC
TRBJ2-7 | - | TRBD1 | TRBV4-2 | CASSQRDRNYEQYF | TGTGCCAGCAGCCAAAGGGACAGAAACTACGAGCAGTACTTC
TRBJ2-1 | - | - | TRBV6-4 | CASSETGLWGNEQFF | TGTGCCAGCAGTGAAACGGGACTGTGGGGCAATGAGCAGTTCTTC
TRBJ2-7 | - | - | TRBV28 | CASRATGNYYEQYF | TGTGCCAGCAGGGCCACAGGGAACTACTACGAGCAGTACTTC
TRBJ1-3 | - | - | TRBV7-9 | CASSLVQGENTIYF | TGTGCCAGCAGCTTAGTACAGGGAGAAAACACCATATATTTT
TRBJ1-1 | - | - | TRBV5-1 | CASSSATGNTEAFF | TGCGCCAGCAGCTCCGCGACAGGGAACACTGAAGCTTTCTTT
TRBJ2-5 | once | TRBD2 | TRBV9 | CASSVDPSGGGKTQYF | TGTGCCAGCAGCGTAGACCCTAGCGGGGGGGGAAAGACCCAGTACTTC
TRBJ1-1 | - | - | TRBV7-9 | CASSLGGDPEAFF | TGTGCCAGCAGCTTAGGGGGGGACCCTGAAGCTTTCTTT
TRBJ2-3 | - | TRBD1 | TRBV28 | CASRTRQGWDTQYF | TGTGCCAGCAGGACCCGACAGGGATGGGATACGCAGTATTTT
TRBJ2-1 | - | - | TRBV19 | CASSTYYGDNEQFF | TGTGCCAGTAGTACCTACTACGGAGACAATGAGCAGTTCTTC
TRBJ1-1 | - | - | TRBV6-5 | CASSRYTGNTEAFF | TGTGCCAGCAGTCGCTATACAGGGAACACTGAAGCTTTCTTT
TRBJ1-5 | - | - | TRBV6-4 | CASSDVRSNQPQHF | TGTGCCAGCAGTGACGTTCGGTCCAATCAGCCCCAGCATTTT
TRBJ2-7 | few | TRBD2 | TRBV7-9 | CASSTRGVSYEQYF | TGTGCCAGCAGCACTCGGGGGGTCTCCTACGAGCAGTACTTC
TRBJ1-5 | - | - | TRBV9 | CASSGTPSNQPQHF | TGTGCCAGCAGCGGGACTCCAAGCAATCAGCCCCAGCATTTT
TRBJ2-5 | - | - | TRBV7-9 | CASSYLALQETQYF | TGTGCCAGCAGCTACCTAGCGCTCCAAGAGACCCAGTACTTC